This record concerns one T cell receptor beta chain sequence. This specimen comes from a study of CXCR3-negative and CXCR3-positive naive CD8 T cells. Using triplicate sorts, 300,000 cells were collected each time from every CD8+ T cell subset. Germline CDR1 is SGDLS and CDR2 is YYNGEE. CDR3 size: 11 residues. UMI-labeled 5' RACE yielded the TRB cDNA libraries. TCRdb reanalyzed the 5' RACE reads, giving one entry per CDR3 protein sequence and no DNA. The table gives about 130,000 distinct CDR3 sequences; the top ten clones make up 0.45% to 0.6% of it. The TCR was taken from a human donor in good health. Some clones in this sample may be carry-over from other donors' samples. V usage is TRBV9 and J usage is TRBJ1-2. Material for sequencing was naive CXCR3- CD8+ T cells from blood. The subset here: CD45RO-CCR7+CD27+CD95- naive CD8+ T cells lacking CXCR3 (TNR3-). The CDR3 sequence is CASSVGADYTF.